This record covers a single TCR beta chain. This specimen comes from a study of blood T cell repertoires in COVID-19. Overall study context: Some COVID-19 samples were acute and others convalescent; all came from the United States, Italy and Spain. The analysed material was cDNA or gDNA that came from T cells, B-cell-depleted T cells, or PBMCs.

The CDR3 runs 17 residues. The V segment lost 3 bases and the J segment 5 bases; nucleotides outside the gene matches: 14. CDR1 and CDR2 from the germline V gene are KGHDR and SFDVKD. The authors' processing: Estimates of nucleated cell counts were drawn from the amplification of reference gene primers. The protocol was immunoSEQ multiplex PCR, while the TCRdb copy is restricted to in-frame clones and leaves out a portion. V and J calls plus clone size are reproduced from that table; the DNA served to infer D and trimming. The sample contains more than 45,000 clones, about 90% of which appear only once.

The chain combines TRBV24-1 with TRBJ2-7, with 8 bases fitting TRBD2. This TCR was sampled from a human donor with active COVID-19. The donor label of this sample is uncertain. Input material: peripheral blood. CDR3 in amino acids: CATSDLSGRALRNEQYF. CDR3 DNA sequence: TGTGCCACCAGTGATCTATCCGGGAGGGCCCTTCGTAACGAGCAGTACTTC.